This T cell receptor (beta chain) was documented in a study of cytomegalovirus exposure and HLA in healthy donors. Per germline, CDR1 MNHEY and CDR2 SVGAGI. The ends were cut back, 2 bases at V and 0 bases at J, with 5 bases in the middle. The CDR3 totals 15 residues. Here immunoSEQ multiplex PCR was the method, and the copy in TCRdb shows in-frame clones only, minus some. The sample lists more than 80,000 clones; about 85% were seen once. J is TRBJ1-6 and V is TRBV6-5; D unresolved. Sequencing used PBMCs. This TCR was recovered from a woman between 18 and 29 years old in good health and CMV-seropositive. The CDR3 region is CASSYGSSYNSPLHF. The CDR3 coding sequence is TGTGCCAGCAGTTACGGGAGCTCCTATAATTCACCCCTCCACTTT.